This is a list of T cell receptor beta chains from one sample in a study of T cell clonotyping in hematopoietic cell transplantation. The table came from immunoSEQ multiplex PCR; TCRdb's copy has only in-frame clones and leaves some out. The sample lists thousands of clones, around 80% occurring once. Material: peripheral blood mononuclear cells, obtained before stem cell transplant. These TCRs come from a man between 60 and 75 years old with acute myeloid leukemia. Some clones in this sample may be carry-over from other donors' samples. Both conserved end residues are part of each CDR3. A D gene is named only where the DNA matches it firmly. Only some rows state a clone size, as once, few, many or a class for expanded clones.

v_call	clone_size	j_call	d_call	cdr3_aa	cdr3_nt
TRBV7-8	NA	TRBJ2-5	NA	CASSLLETQYF	TGTGCCAGCAGCCTCCTTGAGACCCAGTACTTC
TRBV30	NA	TRBJ2-7	TRBD1	CAGDRTYSYEQYF	TGTGCCGGGGACAGGACCTATTCCTACGAGCAGTACTTC
TRBV6-6	NA	TRBJ2-3	NA	CASSLSTDTQYF	TGTGCCAGCAGTCTCTCCACAGATACGCAGTATTTT
TRBV7-9	few	TRBJ1-2	TRBD1	CASSSRQGGYGYTF	TGTGCCAGCAGCTCTAGACAGGGAGGTTATGGCTACACCTTC
TRBV2	few	TRBJ2-5	TRBD2	CASSEVRESTQETQYF	TGTGCCAGCAGTGAAGTGCGGGAGTCCACCCAAGAGACCCAGTACTTC
TRBV5-1	NA	TRBJ2-7	NA	CASSLAATSSYEQYF	TGCGCCAGCAGCTTGGCGGCGACCTCCTCCTACGAGCAGTACTTC
TRBV6-4	few	TRBJ2-3	NA	CASSVGRTDTQYF	TGTGCCAGCAGTGTGGGCCGCACAGATACGCAGTATTTT
TRBV6-5	NA	TRBJ2-7	NA	CASSERGEQYF	TGTGCCAGCAGTGAGAGAGGGGAGCAGTACTTC
TRBV30	NA	TRBJ1-1	TRBD1	CAWSTGVGEAFF	TGTGCCTGGAGCACAGGGGTTGGTGAAGCTTTCTTT
TRBV11-1	NA	TRBJ2-1	TRBD2	CASSMNSGNEQFF	TGTGCCAGCAGCATGAATAGCGGGAATGAGCAGTTCTTC
TRBV7-3	NA	TRBJ2-1	NA	CASSPYVSEQFF	TGTGCCAGCAGCCCCTACGTGTCCGAGCAGTTCTTC
TRBV5-1	NA	TRBJ1-2	NA	CASSLVAGDGYTF	TGCGCCAGCAGCTTGGTAGCAGGGGATGGCTACACCTTC
TRBV7-3	NA	TRBJ2-1	TRBD2	CASSIGGSSYNEQFF	TGTGCCAGCAGCATCGGGGGGAGCTCCTACAATGAGCAGTTCTTC
TRBV28	few	TRBJ1-5	NA	CASDDRLDQPQHF	TGTGCCAGCGACGACAGGCTTGATCAGCCCCAGCATTTT
TRBV6-6	NA	TRBJ2-1	TRBD2	CASSASGRYGNEQFF	TGTGCCAGCAGTGCCAGCGGGAGGTACGGCAATGAGCAGTTCTTC
TRBV5-1	NA	TRBJ2-7	NA	CASSLTLGSYEQYF	TGCGCCAGCAGCTTAACACTAGGTTCCTACGAGCAGTACTTC
TRBV2	NA	TRBJ2-6	NA	CASTRAFSSGANVLTF	TGTGCCAGCACAAGGGCGTTTAGCTCTGGGGCCAACGTCCTGACTTTC